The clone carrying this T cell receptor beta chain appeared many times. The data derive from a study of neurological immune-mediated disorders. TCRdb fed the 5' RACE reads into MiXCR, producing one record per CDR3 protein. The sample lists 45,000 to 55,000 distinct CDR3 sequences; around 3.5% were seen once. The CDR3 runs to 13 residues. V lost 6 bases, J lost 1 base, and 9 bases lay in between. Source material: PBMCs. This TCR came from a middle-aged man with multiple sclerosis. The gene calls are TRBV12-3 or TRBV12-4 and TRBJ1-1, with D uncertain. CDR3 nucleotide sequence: TGTGCCAGCAGCCGCAGAGGGAACACTGAAGCTTTCTTT. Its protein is CASSRRGNTEAFF.